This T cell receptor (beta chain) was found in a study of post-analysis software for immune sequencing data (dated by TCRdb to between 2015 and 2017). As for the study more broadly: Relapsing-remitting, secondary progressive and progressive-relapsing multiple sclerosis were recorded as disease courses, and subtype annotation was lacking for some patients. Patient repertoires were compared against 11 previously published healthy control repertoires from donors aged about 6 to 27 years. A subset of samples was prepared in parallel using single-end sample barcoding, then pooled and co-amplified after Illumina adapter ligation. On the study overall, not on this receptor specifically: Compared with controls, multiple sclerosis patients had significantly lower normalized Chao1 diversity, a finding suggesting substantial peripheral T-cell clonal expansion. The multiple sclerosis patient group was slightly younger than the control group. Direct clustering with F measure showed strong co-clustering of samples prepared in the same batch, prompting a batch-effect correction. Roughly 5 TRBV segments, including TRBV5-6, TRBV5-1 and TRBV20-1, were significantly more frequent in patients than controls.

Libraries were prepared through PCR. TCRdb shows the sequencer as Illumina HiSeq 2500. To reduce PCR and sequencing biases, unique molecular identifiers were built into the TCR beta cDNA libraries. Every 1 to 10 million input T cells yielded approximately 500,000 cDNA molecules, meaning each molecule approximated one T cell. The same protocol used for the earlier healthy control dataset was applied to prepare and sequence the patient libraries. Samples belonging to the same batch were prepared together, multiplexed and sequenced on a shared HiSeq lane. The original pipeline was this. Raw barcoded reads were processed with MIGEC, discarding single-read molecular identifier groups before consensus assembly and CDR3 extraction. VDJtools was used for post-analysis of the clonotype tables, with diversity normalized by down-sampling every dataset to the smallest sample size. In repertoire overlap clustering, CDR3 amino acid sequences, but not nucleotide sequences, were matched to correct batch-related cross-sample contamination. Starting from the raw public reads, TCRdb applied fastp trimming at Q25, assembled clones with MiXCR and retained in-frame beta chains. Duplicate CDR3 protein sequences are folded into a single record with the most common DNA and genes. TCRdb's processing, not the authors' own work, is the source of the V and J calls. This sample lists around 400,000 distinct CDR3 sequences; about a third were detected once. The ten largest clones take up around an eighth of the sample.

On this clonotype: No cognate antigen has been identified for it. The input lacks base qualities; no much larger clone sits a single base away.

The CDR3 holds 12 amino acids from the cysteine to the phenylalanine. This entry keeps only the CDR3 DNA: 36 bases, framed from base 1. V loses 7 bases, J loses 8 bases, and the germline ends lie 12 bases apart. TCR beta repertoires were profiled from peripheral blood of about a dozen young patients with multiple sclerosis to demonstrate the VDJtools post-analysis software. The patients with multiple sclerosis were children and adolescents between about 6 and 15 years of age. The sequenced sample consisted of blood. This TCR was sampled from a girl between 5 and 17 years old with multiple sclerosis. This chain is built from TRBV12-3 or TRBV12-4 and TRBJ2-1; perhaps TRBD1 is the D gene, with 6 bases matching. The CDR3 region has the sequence CASTRTADEQFF. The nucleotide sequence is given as TGTGCCAGCACCCGGACAGCTGATGAGCAGTTCTTC.